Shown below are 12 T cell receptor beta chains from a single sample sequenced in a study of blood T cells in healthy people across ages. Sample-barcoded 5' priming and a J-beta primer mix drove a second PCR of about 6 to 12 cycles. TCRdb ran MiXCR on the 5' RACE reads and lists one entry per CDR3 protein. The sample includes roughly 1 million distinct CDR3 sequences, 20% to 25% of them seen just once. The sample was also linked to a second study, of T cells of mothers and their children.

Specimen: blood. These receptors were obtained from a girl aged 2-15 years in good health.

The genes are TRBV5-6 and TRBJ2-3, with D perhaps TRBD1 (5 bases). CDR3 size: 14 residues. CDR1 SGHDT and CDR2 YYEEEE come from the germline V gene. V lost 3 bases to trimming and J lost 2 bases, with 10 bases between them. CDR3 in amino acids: CASSSDGATDTQYF. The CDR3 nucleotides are TGTGCCAGCAGCTCCGATGGGGCCACAGATACGCAGTATTTT.

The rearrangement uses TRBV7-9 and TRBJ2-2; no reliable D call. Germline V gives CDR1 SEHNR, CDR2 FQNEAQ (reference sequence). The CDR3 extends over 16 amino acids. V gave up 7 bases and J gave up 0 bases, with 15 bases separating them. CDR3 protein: CASKDLSPANTGELFF. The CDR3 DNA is TGTGCCAGCAAGGACCTCTCACCCGCGAACACCGGGGAGCTGTTTTTT.

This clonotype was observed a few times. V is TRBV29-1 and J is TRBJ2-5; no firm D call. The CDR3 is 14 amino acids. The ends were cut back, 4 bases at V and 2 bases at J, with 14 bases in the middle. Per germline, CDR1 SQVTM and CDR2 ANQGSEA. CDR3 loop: CSVGPSGLQETQYF. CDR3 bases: TGCAGCGTTGGGCCCTCGGGTTTGCAAGAGACCCAGTACTTC.

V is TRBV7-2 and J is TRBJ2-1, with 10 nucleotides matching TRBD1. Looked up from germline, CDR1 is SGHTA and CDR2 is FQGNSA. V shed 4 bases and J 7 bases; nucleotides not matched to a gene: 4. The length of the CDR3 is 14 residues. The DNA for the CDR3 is TGTGCCAGCAGCTGGACAGGGGGGGAGAATGAGCAGTTCTTC. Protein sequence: CASSWTGGENEQFF.

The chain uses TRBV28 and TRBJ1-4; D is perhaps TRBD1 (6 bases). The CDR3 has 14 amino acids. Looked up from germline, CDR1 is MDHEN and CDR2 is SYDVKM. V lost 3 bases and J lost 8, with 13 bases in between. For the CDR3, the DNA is TGTGCCAGCAGTTTGTCCGGGACAACCGAAAAACTGTTTTTT. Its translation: CASSLSGTTEKLFF.

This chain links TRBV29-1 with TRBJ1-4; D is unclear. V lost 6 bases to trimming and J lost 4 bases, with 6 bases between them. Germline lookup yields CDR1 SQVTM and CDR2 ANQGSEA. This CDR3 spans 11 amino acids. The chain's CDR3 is CSVGYNEKLFF. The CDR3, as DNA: TGCAGCGTCGGCTATAATGAAAAACTGTTTTTT.

The CDR3 is CAINAEGGVRPTEYGYTF. As DNA, the CDR3 is TGTGCCATCAACGCAGAGGGGGGCGTTCGCCCGACGGAGTATGGCTACACCTTC. The rearrangement joins TRBV10-3 to TRBJ1-2; perhaps TRBD1 as D (6 bases). V was clipped by 7 bases and J by 5 bases, with 29 bases between them. The germline CDR1 and CDR2 sequences are ENHRY and SYGVKD. The CDR3 totals 18 residues.

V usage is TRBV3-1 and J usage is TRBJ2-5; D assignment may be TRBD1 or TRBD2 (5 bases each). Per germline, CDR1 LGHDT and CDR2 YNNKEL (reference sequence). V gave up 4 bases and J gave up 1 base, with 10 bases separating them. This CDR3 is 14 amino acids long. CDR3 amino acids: CASSPGRIQETQYF. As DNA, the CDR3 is TGTGCCAGCAGCCCGGGACGAATCCAAGAGACCCAGTACTTC.

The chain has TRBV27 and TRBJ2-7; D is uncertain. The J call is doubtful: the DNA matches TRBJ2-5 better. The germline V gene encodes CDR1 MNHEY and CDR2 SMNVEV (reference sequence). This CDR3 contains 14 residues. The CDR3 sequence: CASSLDITQETQYF. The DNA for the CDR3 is TGTGCCAGCAGTCTAGACATTACCCAAGAGACCCAGTACTTC.

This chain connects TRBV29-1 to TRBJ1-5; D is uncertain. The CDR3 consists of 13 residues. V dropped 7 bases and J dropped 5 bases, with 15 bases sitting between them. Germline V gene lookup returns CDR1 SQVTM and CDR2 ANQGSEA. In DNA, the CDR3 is TGCAGCGCAACAGAATCGGACGATCAGCCCCAGCATTTT. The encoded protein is CSATESDDQPQHF.

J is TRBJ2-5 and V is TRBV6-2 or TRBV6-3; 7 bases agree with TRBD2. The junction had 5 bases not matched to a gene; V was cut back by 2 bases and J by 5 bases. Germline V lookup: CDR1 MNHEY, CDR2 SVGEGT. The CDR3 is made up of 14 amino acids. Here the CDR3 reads CASSYSGAVETQYF. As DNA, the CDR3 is TGTGCCAGCAGTTACAGCGGGGCGGTGGAGACCCAGTACTTC.

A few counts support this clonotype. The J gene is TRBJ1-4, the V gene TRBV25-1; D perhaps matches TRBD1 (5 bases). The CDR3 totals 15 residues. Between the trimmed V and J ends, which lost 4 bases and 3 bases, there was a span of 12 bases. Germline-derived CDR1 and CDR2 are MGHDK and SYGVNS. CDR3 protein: CASSGSGGANEKLFF. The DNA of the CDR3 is TGTGCCAGCAGTGGGTCGGGGGGAGCTAATGAAAAACTGTTTTTT.